A single sample gave rise to the 5 T cell receptor beta chains below, sequenced in a study of chronic HIV infection and antiretroviral therapy. TCRdb passed the 5' RACE reads through MiXCR, listing each CDR3 protein once. The data contain 40,000 to 50,000 distinct CDR3 sequences, approximately 20% of them singletons. Sequenced input: peripheral blood. These receptors were obtained from an adult who had HIV and had not received antiretroviral therapy, or was an uninfected healthy control (not recorded which).

This clonotype was detected a few times. This chain's CDR3 is CASSLVLNTEAFF. The CDR3 region has the DNA TGCGCCAGCAGCTTGGTCCTGAACACTGAAGCTTTCTTT. The chain uses TRBV5-1 and TRBJ1-1; D is uncertain. CDR3 length: 13 amino acids. V lost 0 bases, J lost 0 bases, and 3 bases lay in between. Germline CDR1 reads SGHRS; CDR2 reads YFSETQ. Looking up the rest from reference TRBV5-1 and TRBJ1-1 gives the full variable domain: KAGVTQTPRYLIKTRGQQVTLSCSPISGHRSVSWYQQTPGQGLQFLFEYFSETQRNKGNFPGRFSGRQFSNSRSEMNVSTLELGDSALYLCASSLVLNTEAFFGQGTRLTVV.

CDR3 residues: CASRPDSATGNTIYF. Here the CDR3 DNA reads TGTGCCAGCAGGCCGGACAGCGCGACTGGAAACACCATATATTTT. The chain uses TRBV28 and TRBJ1-3; TRBD1 might be the D (6 bases). Germline values: CDR1 MDHEN, CDR2 SYDVKM. Trimming removed 6 bases from V and 2 bases from J, with 14 bases in between. This CDR3 has 15 amino acids.

This clonotype was seen a handful of times. J is TRBJ1-1 and V is TRBV15; TRBD1 is a possible D gene (6 bases). CDR1 and CDR2 from the germline V gene are LNHNV and YYDKDF (reference sequence). The CDR3 length is 16 residues. Trimming stripped 4 bases from V and 6 bases from J, with 21 bases between. The CDR3 coding sequence is TGTGCCACCAGCAAGGTCAGATGGGGGCTCGGGGCTGAAGCTTTCTTT. It codes for CATSKVRWGLGAEAFF.

This chain joins TRBV11-2 and TRBJ2-7, with a possible D match to TRBD2 (5 bases). The CDR3 spans 15 residues. V dropped 1 base and J dropped 1 base, with 11 bases sitting between them. Germline V CDR1 and CDR2: SGHAT, FQNNGV. The CDR3 DNA reads TGTGCCAGCAGCTTAGCGAGGGTGGCGTCCTACGAGCAGTACTTC. The encoded protein is CASSLARVASYEQYF.

DNA for the CDR3: TGTGCCAGCAGCCACTACGGCGGGAGGGACGCAGATACGCAGTATTTT. Translated, it gives CASSHYGGRDADTQYF. The chain carries TRBV14 and TRBJ2-3; 9 bases fit TRBD2. Germline CDR1 reads SGHDN; CDR2 reads FVKESK. V shed 3 bases, J shed 4 bases, and the junction held 8 bases outside the gene matches. This CDR3 region has 16 residues.